This TCR beta chain stems from a study of Graves' ophthalmopathy and Graves' hyperthyroidism. Overall study context: Hyperthyroidism qualified as stable when ophthalmopathy did not develop within 18 months of follow-up. Overall study findings and caveats: The study's model predicted ophthalmopathy progression at about 68% sensitivity and about 72% specificity.

Germline CDR1 LNHNV, CDR2 YYDKDF (reference sequence). The CDR3 consists of 14 residues. The study amplified TCR beta CDR3 regions using RNA transcripts. Investigators did first-round RT-PCR with HTBI primers, then second-round multiplex PCR. TCRdb fed the multiplex PCR reads into MiXCR, producing one record per CDR3 protein. The top ten hold 11% of the sample, which has about 1.2 million distinct CDR3 sequences, 35% to 40% seen once. On this clonotype itself: Its antigen is unknown. The junction shows a germline mismatch at one end, possibly a read error.

This rearrangement joins TRBV15 to TRBJ1-6, with no clear D. This TCR derives from an adult man with Graves' hyperthyroidism. Sequencing was done on a sample of peripheral blood or thyroid tissue (not recorded which). In nucleotides, the CDR3 is TGTGCCACCAGCCTCCGGGTGGTAGATTCGCCCCTCCACTTT. Protein product: CATSLRVVDSPLHF.